This T cell receptor beta chain was obtained from a study of response to subunit inactivated influenza vaccine. This CDR3 is built from 15 residues. Germline loops: CDR1 DFQATT, CDR2 SNEGSKA (reference sequence). Trimming cost V 4 bases and J 6 bases; bases outside gene matches: 5. TCRdb independently ran MiXCR on the RT-PCR reads; one entry per CDR3 protein. This sample yields about 540,000 distinct CDR3 sequences, of which 20% to 25% are seen a single time; 2.8% belongs to the top ten. A further study also used this sample, focusing on T cells expressing NK-cell markers. According to that study: The authors generated TCR beta cDNA through 5'RACE template switching with UMIs. A range of about 1.0-7.5% of CD8+ T cells consisted of dominant NKG2C+ clonotypes in several donors.

The chain uses TRBV20-1 and TRBJ2-1; 14 nucleotides line up with TRBD2. The sequencing here drew on CD4+ T cells sorted from PBMCs, taken 11 to 12 days after vaccination. The clonotype comes from a man in his fifties or sixties who received an inactivated influenza vaccine. The CDR3 sequence is CSAKRGTSGSNEQFF. The DNA for the CDR3 is TGCAGTGCTAAGAGGGGGACTAGCGGGAGCAATGAGCAGTTCTTC.